In its sample, the clone carrying this T cell receptor beta chain was seen many times. The entry originates in a study of early T cells in non-severe SARS-CoV-2 infection. Study information: Sequencing targeted bulk RNA from unsorted whole blood, leaving chains unpaired.

V was pared by 5 bases and J by 5 bases, with 6 bases of the junction left unmatched. From germline, CDR1 is MNHEY and CDR2 SVGAGI. This CDR3 contains 15 residues. Unique molecular identifiers were added to individual cDNA molecules. A single record per CDR3 protein comes from TCRdb applying MiXCR to the 5' RACE reads. The table records about 64,000 distinct CDR3 sequences, over 9.5% of them present only once. The receptor comes from an adult who was a healthcare worker with PCR-confirmed SARS-CoV-2 infection or an uninfected control (not recorded which). The V gene is TRBV6-5, the J gene TRBJ1-2; 12 nucleotides match TRBD1. Sample: whole blood, taken at baseline. The CDR3 loop reads CASSDGTGGMYGYTF. The CDR3 region has the DNA TGTGCCAGCAGTGATGGGACAGGGGGCATGTATGGCTACACCTTC.